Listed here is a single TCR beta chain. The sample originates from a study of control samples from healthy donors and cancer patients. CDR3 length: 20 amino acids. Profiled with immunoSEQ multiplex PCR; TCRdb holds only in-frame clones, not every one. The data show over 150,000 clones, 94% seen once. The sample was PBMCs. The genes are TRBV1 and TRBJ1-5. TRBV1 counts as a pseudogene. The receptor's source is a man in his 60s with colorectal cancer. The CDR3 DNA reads TGCACCAGCAGCCAAGAGGGGCCTTTGCGGGACACAGGGTGGGATCAGCCCCAGCATTTT. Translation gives CTSSQEGPLRDTGWDQPQHF.